This T cell receptor beta chain originates from a study of PD-1 blockade in classical Hodgkin lymphoma (TCRdb year 2020). Describing the broader study: Nivolumab dosing was 3 mg/kg intravenously every 2 weeks, continuing until either disease progression or unacceptable toxicity. A peripheral blood immune signature of response to PD-1 blockade in classical Hodgkin lymphoma was defined using TCR beta sequencing and CyTOF. On the study overall, not on this receptor specifically: By C4D1, a significant rise was seen in CD4+ TCR diversity but not in CD8+ TCR diversity (p=0.0027 vs p=0.16), and the rise was most apparent among complete responders (p=0.02). Baseline TCR diversity was reported as lower in newly diagnosed patients than in healthy donors, and lower still in relapsed/refractory patients. The study was limited to a single clinical trial cohort, and causes of repertoire differences, possibly disease activity or prior therapy, remained undefined. Diversity was lower in patients who began nivolumab less than 1 year after ASCT, so these patients were left out of later analyses to avoid confounding by immune reconstitution. Baseline diversity similar to that of newly diagnosed patients was observed in trial patients achieving complete response, whereas significantly lower diversity was observed in partial responders and progressors.

Comment on this clone: There is no known antigen for this receptor. It has no much larger one-base neighbor in the sample; base qualities were not kept.

Genomic DNA was extracted with the Qiagen DNeasy kit from unsorted PBMCs and from negatively selected CD4+ and CD8+ fractions. TCR beta CDR3 regions were subjected to amplification by immunoSEQ multiplex PCR with primers that anneal to V and J segments. A synthetic immune receptor repertoire was used to minimize amplification bias, and any remaining bias was removed computationally after sequencing. On the authors' methods: Custom Python scripts were used to quantify repertoire diversity as the Shannon entropy index. The unsorted, CD4+ and CD8+ repertoires were each analyzed separately, with the exception of combined analyses, where CD4+ and CD8+ sequences were merged in silico. Clonal expansion was defined as a frequency increase of at least 2-fold after treatment compared with C1D1, and clones undetected at baseline were assigned a pseudocount of 0.5. Clones with 0 or 1 copy at C1D1 were defined as singleton clones, while clones with 2 or more copies were defined as non-singleton clones. Clones expanded in unsorted samples were labelled as CD4+, CD8+ or unknown by matching protein sequences in sorted samples from the same patient. Wilcoxon tests on paired samples were used to test diversity changes from C1D1 to C4D1. TCRdb holds this immuneACCESS table with in-frame rearrangements only. Some clones are missing; in checked studies, unresolved V genes explain under half, and the rest has no known cause. V, J and clone size were drawn from that table, and D and trimming were deduced from the DNA. In this sample the table shows some 110,000 clones, around nine tenths of which occur a single time. The top ten constitute around 20% of the sample.

The time point label, as the study defines it: cycle 4 day 1 (C4D1), after around six weeks of nivolumab. Relapse after autologous stem cell transplantation had occurred in all trial patients, and cohorts A, B and C were distinguished by prior brentuximab vedotin exposure. The trial cohort comprised about 60 patients with relapsed/refractory classical Hodgkin lymphoma whose best overall responses were complete response, partial response or progressive disease. In the multi-cohort phase II CheckMate 205 trial, trial patients received single-agent nivolumab. Best overall response was determined by an independent review committee according to the 2007 International Working Group response criteria. Trial PBMCs were obtained immediately prior to nivolumab initiation (C1D1) and on therapy at cycle 2 day 1 and cycle 4 day 1. Peripheral blood was collected in 8 mL Vacutainer Cell Preparation Tubes, from which PBMCs were isolated by centrifugation and then cryopreserved.

The source is a human donor with classical Hodgkin lymphoma. The sample here was peripheral blood mononuclear cells (PBMCs), taken before the fourth cycle of nivolumab.

CDR3 sequence: CASSLLAGGPNYEQYF. The DNA is TGTGCCAGCAGCTTACTAGCGGGAGGGCCCAACTACGAGCAGTACTTC. The V and J genes are TRBV7-2 and TRBJ2-7; 12 bases in the middle match TRBD2. From its cysteine to its phenylalanine, the CDR3 spans 16 amino acids. Of all the DNA, just the CDR3 is kept, 48 bases in frame from base 1. Germline trimming: 2 bases from V, 3 bases from J; junction bases outside gene matches: 5. Looking up the germline V gene yields CDR1 SGHTA and CDR2 FQGNSA.